These T cell receptor beta chains were read from a single sample in a study of graft-versus-host responses after intestinal transplantation. Antigens of these TCRs are unknown. The method was immunoSEQ multiplex PCR; TCRdb's version includes in-frame clones alone and lacks a portion of them. Of tens of thousands of clones in the sample, about 87% were seen once. The sample was unstimulated CD4+ T cells sorted from spleen or lymph node cells, taken before transplant. The origin of the receptors is a human donor who was the organ donor for an intestinal transplant. Each CDR3 is given with its conserved first and last residue. The size of a clone is reported for some rows only, either as once, few or many, or as a class for expanded clones.

clone size	V gene	J gene	CDR3 protein
-	TRBV9	TRBJ2-3	CASSVGASGVTDTQYF
-	TRBV11-2	TRBJ1-1	CASSPTSRGVAFF
-	TRBV5-6	TRBJ2-5	CASSLGVPSRDSGETQYF
-	TRBV9	TRBJ1-2	CASSGRTGGYGYTF
once	TRBV9	TRBJ1-2	CASSVASGGYGYTF
-	TRBV6-6	TRBJ1-2	CASRLTGVHGYTF
-	TRBV19	TRBJ2-6	CASSITGAGANVLTF
-	TRBV2	TRBJ2-2	CASSTDTGELFF
-	TRBV30	TRBJ2-7	CAWSDRAYEQYF
-	TRBV5-5	TRBJ2-7	CASSLSGLVAYEQYF
once	TRBV28	TRBJ2-5	CASRLAGTSGRASQYF
once	TRBV7-2	TRBJ2-7	CASSWDMGGSYEQYF
-	TRBV19	TRBJ2-7	CASSDPGRSYEQYF
-	TRBV7-9	TRBJ1-3	CASGLDGLNTIYF
-	TRBV6-5	TRBJ1-3	CASSSVGPGNTIYF
few	TRBV2	TRBJ1-3	CASSGTVSGNTIYF
few	TRBV4-1	TRBJ1-6	CASSQGKGQRISALHF
few	TRBV19	TRBJ2-7	CASKEGGNYEQYF
-	TRBV2	TRBJ1-1	CASGPRQGRYTEAFF
-	TRBV18	TRBJ2-3	CASSPLSGSSTDTQYF
-	TRBV11-3	TRBJ2-7	CASSFTLAQGPYEQYF
once	TRBV5-4	TRBJ2-7	CASSLGQREQYF
-	TRBV6-1	TRBJ1-2	CASSVRYRESYGYTF
once	TRBV25-1	TRBJ1-1	CASSAQIRENTEAFF
once	TRBV4-1	TRBJ1-1	CASSQDRDRGRVGAEAFF
-	TRBV10-3	TRBJ1-3	CAISDGGWYSGNTIYF
-	TRBV6-5	TRBJ2-7	CASARQGLRYEQYF
-	TRBV28	TRBJ1-2	CASSLGAGYGYTF
-	TRBV7-9	TRBJ1-3	CASSSDTSGNTIYF
-	TRBV5-1	TRBJ2-7	CASSLAGGTRSNEQYF
-	TRBV20-1	TRBJ2-5	CSAREGARDNF
-	TRBV11-3	TRBJ2-2	CASSSPTSGTGELFF
-	TRBV27	TRBJ1-5	CASSWRGGPNQPQHF